This TCR beta chain was identified in a study of blood T cells in healthy people across ages. The junction had 11 bases not matched to a gene; V was cut back by 5 bases and J by 1 base. The CDR3 consists of 19 residues. Per the germline V gene, CDR1 is SEHNR and CDR2 is FQNEAQ (reference sequence). Next came a second PCR, run for about 7 to 11 cycles, which used a sample-barcoded 5' primer along with a J-beta primer mix. Via MiXCR, TCRdb re-called the 5' RACE reads, giving one row per CDR3 protein. The sample gives 600,000 or so distinct CDR3 sequences, about 30% of which show up once; more than 15% is in the top ten.

V usage is TRBV7-9 and J usage is TRBJ2-6, with 10 bases aligning to TRBD1. The TCR sequence derives from a woman aged 80 or over in good health. Sequenced material: blood. CDR3 sequence: CASSRTMTGGASGANVLTF. The CDR3 bases are TGTGCCAGCAGCCGAACAATGACAGGGGGCGCATCTGGGGCCAACGTCCTGACTTTC.